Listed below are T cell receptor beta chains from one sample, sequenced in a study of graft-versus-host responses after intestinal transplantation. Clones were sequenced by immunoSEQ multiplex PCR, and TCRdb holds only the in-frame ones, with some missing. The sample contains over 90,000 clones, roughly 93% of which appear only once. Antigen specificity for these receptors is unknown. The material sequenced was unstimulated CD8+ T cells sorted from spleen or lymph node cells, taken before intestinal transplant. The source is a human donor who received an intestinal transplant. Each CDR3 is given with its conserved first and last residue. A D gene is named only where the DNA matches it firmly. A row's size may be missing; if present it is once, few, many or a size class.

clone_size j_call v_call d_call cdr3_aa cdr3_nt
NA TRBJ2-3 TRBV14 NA CASSQGITDTQYF TGTGCCAGCAGCCAAGGGATCACAGATACGCAGTATTTT
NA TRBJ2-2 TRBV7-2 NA CASSWLKTDSTNTGELFF TGTGCCAGCAGCTGGTTAAAGACAGACAGTACGAACACCGGGGAGCTGTTTTTT
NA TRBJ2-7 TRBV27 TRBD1 CASSFRQGTNYEQYF TGTGCCAGCAGTTTCCGACAGGGGACCAACTACGAGCAGTACTTC
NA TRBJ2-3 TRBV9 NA CASSVGGWGSPSTDTQYF TGTGCCAGCAGCGTAGGGGGGTGGGGGTCCCCTAGCACAGATACGCAGTATTTT
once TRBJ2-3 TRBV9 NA CASSPFGDTQYF TGTGCCAGCAGCCCGTTCGGAGATACGCAGTATTTT
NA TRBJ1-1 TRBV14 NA CASSLDIVNTEAFF TGTGCCAGCAGCCTGGACATTGTGAACACTGAAGCTTTCTTT
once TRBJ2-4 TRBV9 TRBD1 CASSAPRQGGENIQYF TGTGCCAGCAGCGCTCCCAGACAGGGGGGGGAGAACATTCAGTACTTC
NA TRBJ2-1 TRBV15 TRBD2 CATSTSRLASYNEQFF TGTGCCACCAGCACTTCGCGACTAGCCTCCTACAATGAGCAATTCTTC
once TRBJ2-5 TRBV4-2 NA CASSQEGETQYF TGTGCCAGCAGCCAAGAGGGAGAGACCCAGTACTTC
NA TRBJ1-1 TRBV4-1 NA CASSLAGPGAEAFF TGCGCCAGCAGCCTAGCCGGACCTGGAGCTGAAGCTTTCTTT
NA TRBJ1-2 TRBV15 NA CATSSYSVGYGYTF TGTGCCACCAGCAGTTACAGTGTCGGCTATGGCTACACCTTC
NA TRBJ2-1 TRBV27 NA CASSSRTRNRQFF TGTGCCAGCAGTTCCCGAACTAGAAATAGGCAGTTCTTC
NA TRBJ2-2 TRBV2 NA CASSGFGGPGTGELFF TGTGCCAGCAGTGGGTTCGGGGGGCCGGGCACCGGGGAGCTGTTTTTT
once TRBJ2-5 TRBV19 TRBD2 CASSRSGGVQETQYF TGTGCCAGTAGTCGAAGCGGGGGGGTCCAAGAGACCCAGTACTTC
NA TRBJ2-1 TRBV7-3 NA CASSLGSSYNEQFF TGTGCCAGCAGCTTAGGGAGCTCCTACAATGAGCAGTTCTTC
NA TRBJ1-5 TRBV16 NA CASSDYSNQPQHF TGTGCCAGCAGCGACTATAGCAATCAGCCCCAGCATTTT
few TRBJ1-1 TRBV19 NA CASSISVNTEAFF TGTGCCAGTAGTATATCTGTGAACACTGAAGCTTTCTTT
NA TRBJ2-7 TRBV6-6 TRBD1 CAISGTGGNEQYF TGTGCCATCTCCGGGACAGGGGGTAACGAGCAGTACTTC
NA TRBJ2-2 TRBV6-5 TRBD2 CAGRLAGGNLGELFF TGTGCCGGCCGACTAGCGGGGGGGAACCTCGGGGAGCTGTTTTTT
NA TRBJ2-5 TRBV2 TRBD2 CASRVTSGGPQETQYF TGTGCCAGCAGGGTTACTAGCGGGGGGCCCCAAGAGACCCAGTACTTC
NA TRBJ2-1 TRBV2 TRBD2 CASSDIGTSGGASSVNEQFF TGTGCCAGCAGTGACATCGGGACTAGCGGGGGGGCCAGCAGTGTCAATGAGCAGTTCTTC
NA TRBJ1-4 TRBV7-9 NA CASSSAETRGVREKLFF TGTGCCAGCAGCTCCGCAGAGACCCGAGGAGTTAGAGAAAAACTGTTTTTT
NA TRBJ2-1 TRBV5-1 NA CASRVDHSYNEQFF TGCGCCAGCAGGGTCGACCACTCCTACAATGAGCAGTTCTTC
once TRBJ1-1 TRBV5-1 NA CASSLPGANTEAFF TGCGCCAGCAGCTTGCCAGGGGCGAACACTGAAGCTTTCTTT
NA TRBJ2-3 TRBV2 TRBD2 CASTPRGGLTDTQYF TGTGCCAGCACTCCGCGGGGGGGTCTAACAGATACGCAGTATTTT
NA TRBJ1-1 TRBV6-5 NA CASSYSGTNTEAFF TGTGCCAGCAGTTACTCAGGAACAAACACTGAAGCTTTCTTT
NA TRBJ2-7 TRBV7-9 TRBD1 CASSSGQVYSYEQYF TGTGCCAGCAGCTCGGGACAGGTCTATTCCTACGAGCAGTACTTC
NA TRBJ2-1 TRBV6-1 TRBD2 CASRSASGSNEQFF TGTGCCAGCAGGTCGGCTAGCGGATCAAATGAGCAGTTCTTC
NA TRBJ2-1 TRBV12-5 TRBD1 CASGFRTDRGPDNEQFF TGTGCTAGTGGTTTCCGCACAGACAGGGGGCCAGACAATGAGCAGTTCTTC